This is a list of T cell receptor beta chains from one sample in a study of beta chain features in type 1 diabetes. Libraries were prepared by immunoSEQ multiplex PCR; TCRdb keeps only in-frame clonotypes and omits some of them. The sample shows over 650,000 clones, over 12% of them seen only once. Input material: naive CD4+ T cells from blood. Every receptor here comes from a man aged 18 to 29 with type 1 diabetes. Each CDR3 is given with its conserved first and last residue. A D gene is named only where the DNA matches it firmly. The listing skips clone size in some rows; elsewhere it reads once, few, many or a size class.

cdr3_aa: CASSYSRPGSEQYF
cdr3_nt: TGTGCCAGCAGTTACTCCCGGCCCGGGTCCGAGCAGTACTTC
v_call: TRBV6-5
clone_size: few
d_call: -
j_call: TRBJ2-7

cdr3_aa: CASSQGQGVYEQYF
cdr3_nt: TGCGCCAGCAGCCAAGGGCAGGGTGTATACGAGCAGTACTTC
v_call: TRBV4-3
clone_size: -
d_call: -
j_call: TRBJ2-7

cdr3_aa: CSVVFGGREYEQYF
cdr3_nt: TGCAGCGTTGTTTTCGGGGGCAGGGAGTACGAGCAGTACTTC
v_call: TRBV29-1
clone_size: -
d_call: -
j_call: TRBJ2-7

cdr3_aa: CASSSLSVYNEQFF
cdr3_nt: TGTGCCAGCAGCTCGCTTAGCGTCTACAATGAGCAGTTCTTC
v_call: TRBV4-2
clone_size: few
d_call: -
j_call: TRBJ2-1

cdr3_aa: CAWMRGGDTQYF
cdr3_nt: TGTGCCTGGATGCGCGGGGGAGATACGCAGTATTTT
v_call: TRBV30
clone_size: -
d_call: TRBD2
j_call: TRBJ2-3

cdr3_aa: CASSQEAYTQYF
cdr3_nt: TGTGCCAGCAGCCAAGAGGCGTATACGCAGTATTTT
v_call: TRBV4-2
clone_size: few
d_call: -
j_call: TRBJ2-3

cdr3_aa: CASSFLWVQETQYF
cdr3_nt: TGTGCCAGCAGCTTTTTGTGGGTCCAAGAGACCCAGTACTTC
v_call: TRBV5-5
clone_size: -
d_call: -
j_call: TRBJ2-5

cdr3_aa: CASSLTGGSGELFF
cdr3_nt: TGTGCCAGCAGCTTGACAGGGGGCTCCGGGGAGCTGTTTTTT
v_call: TRBV11-2
clone_size: -
d_call: TRBD1
j_call: TRBJ2-2

cdr3_aa: CAWSLRFGASGAYEQYF
cdr3_nt: TGTGCCTGGAGTCTCCGCTTCGGGGCTAGCGGGGCCTACGAGCAGTACTTC
v_call: TRBV30
clone_size: few
d_call: TRBD2
j_call: TRBJ2-7

cdr3_aa: CASSHVAGANVLTF
cdr3_nt: TGTGCCAGCAGCCACGTGGCTGGGGCCAACGTCCTGACTTTC
v_call: TRBV9
clone_size: -
d_call: -
j_call: TRBJ2-6